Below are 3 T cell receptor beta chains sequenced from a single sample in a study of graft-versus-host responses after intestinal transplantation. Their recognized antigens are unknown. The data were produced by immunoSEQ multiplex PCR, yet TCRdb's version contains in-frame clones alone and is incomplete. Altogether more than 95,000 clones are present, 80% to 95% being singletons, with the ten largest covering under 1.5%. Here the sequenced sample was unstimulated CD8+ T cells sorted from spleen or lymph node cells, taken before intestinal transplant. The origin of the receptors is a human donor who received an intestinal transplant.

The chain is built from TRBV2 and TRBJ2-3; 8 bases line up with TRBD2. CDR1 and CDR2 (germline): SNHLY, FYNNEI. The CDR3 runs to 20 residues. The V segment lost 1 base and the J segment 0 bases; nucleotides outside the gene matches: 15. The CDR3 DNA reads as TGTGCCAGCAGTGAAGTTGTGGTTCAGCGGGGGCATGTTAGCACAGATACGCAGTATTTT. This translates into CASSEVVVQRGHVSTDTQYF.

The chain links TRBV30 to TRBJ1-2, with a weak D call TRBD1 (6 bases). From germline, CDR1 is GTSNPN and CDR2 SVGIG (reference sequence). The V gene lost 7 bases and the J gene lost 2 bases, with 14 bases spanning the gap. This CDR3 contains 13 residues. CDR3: CASDNRVNYGYTF. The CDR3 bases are TGTGCCTCAGATAACAGGGTGAACTATGGCTACACCTTC. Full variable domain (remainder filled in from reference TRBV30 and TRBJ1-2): SQTIHQWPATLVQPVGSPLSLECTVEGTSNPNLYWYRQAAGRGLQLLFYSVGIGQISSEVPQNLSASRPQDRQFILSSKKLLLSDSGFYLCASDNRVNYGYTFGSGTRLTVV.

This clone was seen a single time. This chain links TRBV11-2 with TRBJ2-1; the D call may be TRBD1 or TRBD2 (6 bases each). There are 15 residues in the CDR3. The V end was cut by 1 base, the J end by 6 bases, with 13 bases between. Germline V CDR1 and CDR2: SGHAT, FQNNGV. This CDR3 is CASSLGGGPGNEQFF. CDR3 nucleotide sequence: TGTGCCAGCAGCTTAGGTGGGGGGCCGGGCAATGAGCAGTTCTTC.